Described below is a single T cell receptor beta chain sequence and its context. Its antigen is not known. CDR1 is SGHTA and CDR2 is FQGNSA in the germline V gene. With 5 bases clipped from V and 3 bases from J, the junction kept 8 bases outside the gene matches. This CDR3 is 15 amino acids long. The sample belongs to a study of tumor and adjacent non-tumor tissue in lung cancer. Three rounds of nested PCR, following a modified ARM-PCR protocol, produced the TCRbeta library. TCRdb re-called the multiplex PCR reads through MiXCR, storing one row per CDR3 protein. This sample has 77,000 or so distinct CDR3 sequences, with roughly 73% found just once. Whole-study findings and limits: Tumor tissue had significantly higher TCR diversity than normal lung. Tumor TCR diversity, when higher, was linked to shorter survival.

RNA was extracted from bulk tissue without any cell sorting. Newly diagnosed lung cancer patients had thoracic surgery in China, August–late 2014, without prior chemotherapy. Sequenced sample: lung tumor tissue. This clonotype was sampled from a woman in her fifties or sixties with non-small cell lung cancer. V is TRBV7-2 and J is TRBJ2-7; 9 bases fit TRBD2. CDR3 nucleotides: TGTGCCAGCAGCCACCTACCAGCGGGAGGCTACGAGCAGTACTTC. Its translation is CASSHLPAGGYEQYF.